Following are 25 T cell receptor beta chains from one sample sequenced in a study of T cell changes during pregnancy in multiple sclerosis. TCRdb's table, derived via immunoSEQ multiplex PCR, lists solely in-frame clones and lacks some. Among tens of thousands of clones listed, approximately 92% were seen once. Sequenced material: peripheral blood, taken after pregnancy. These receptors were taken from a female donor with multiple sclerosis, enrolled in a pregnancy study.

The rearrangement joins TRBV15 to TRBJ2-5, with D perhaps matching TRBD2 (5 bases). Per the germline V gene, CDR1 is LNHNV and CDR2 is YYDKDF (reference sequence). The CDR3 covers 16 residues. V was shortened by 4 bases and J by 5 bases, with 20 bases between the two germline ends. In DNA form, the CDR3 reads TGTGCCACCAGCACACAGCATCTGAGGGTAACGGAGACCCAGTACTTC. Protein sequence: CATSTQHLRVTETQYF.

The chain combines TRBV15 with TRBJ2-1; D is possibly TRBD2 (6 bases). The germline V gene has CDR1 LNHNV and CDR2 YYDKDF (reference sequence). Between the trimmed V and J ends, which lost 3 bases and 10 bases, there was a span of 16 bases. This CDR3 spans 14 amino acids. The CDR3 region has the DNA TGTGCCACCAGCAGGGGGGGAGGAAGGACGGAGCAGTTCTTC. It translates to CATSRGGGRTEQFF.

The chain has TRBV11-2 and TRBJ2-5; D may be TRBD2 (6 bases). Between the trimmed V and J ends, which lost 4 bases and 4 bases, there was a span of 13 bases. Per the germline V gene, CDR1 is SGHAT and CDR2 is FQNNGV. This CDR3 has 14 amino acids. CDR3 sequence: CASSSWGGLETQYF. CDR3 nucleotide sequence: TGTGCCAGCAGCTCCTGGGGAGGATTAGAGACCCAGTACTTC.

The CDR3 is CASARGSGNTIYF. The CDR3 DNA is TGTGCCAGCGCTAGGGGGTCTGGAAACACCATATATTTT. The V and J genes are TRBV25-1 and TRBJ1-3, with a possible D match to TRBD1 (6 bases). The germline V and J ends were trimmed by 8 bases and 1 base, with 9 bases remaining between them. The length of the CDR3 is 13 residues. Germline V gene sequence: CDR1 MGHDK, CDR2 SYGVNS.

This clone was seen a single time. The rearrangement links TRBV2 to TRBJ1-5; TRBD1 aligns across 10 bases. Trimming took 6 bases from V and 4 from J; bases not matched to a gene: 9. This CDR3 comprises 16 residues. Germline V CDR1 and CDR2: SNHLY, FYNNEI. The CDR3 loop is CASRGKDRGNNQPQHF. The CDR3 DNA reads TGTGCCAGCAGAGGAAAGGACAGGGGGAATAATCAGCCCCAGCATTTT. The variable domain in full, completed from reference TRBV2 and TRBJ1-5, reads EPEVTQTPSHQVTQMGQEVILRCVPISNHLYFYWYRQILGQKVEFLVSFYNNEISEKSEIFDDQFSVERPDGSNFTLKIRSTKLEDSAMYFCASRGKDRGNNQPQHFGDGTRLSIL.

The J gene is TRBJ2-7, the V gene TRBV7-9; D unclear. This CDR3 contains 12 residues. CDR1 and CDR2 from the germline V gene are SEHNR and FQNEAQ (reference sequence). With 3 bases removed from V and 0 bases from J, the gap between germline ends came to 3 bases. The CDR3 DNA follows: TGTGCCAGCAGCTTCGGCTCCTACGAGCAGTACTTC. Translated, it gives CASSFGSYEQYF.

The chain joins TRBV5-6 to TRBJ2-7; 9 nucleotides match TRBD1. V shed 0 bases and J 5 bases; nucleotides not matched to a gene: 12. CDR1 and CDR2 from the germline V gene are SGHDT and YYEEEE. The CDR3 is 17 amino acids. The CDR3 sequence: CASSLVRLRDRANEQYF. CDR3 in DNA: TGTGCCAGCAGCTTGGTTCGCCTCCGGGACAGGGCTAACGAGCAGTACTTC. Full variable domain (rest looked up from reference TRBV5-6 and TRBJ2-7): DAGVTQSPTHLIKTRGQQVTLRCSPKSGHDTVSWYQQALGQGPQFIFQYYEEEERQRGNFPDRFSGHQFPNYSSELNVNALLLGDSALYLCASSLVRLRDRANEQYFGPGTRLTVT.

The chain couples TRBV29-1 to TRBJ2-6; maybe TRBD2 (5 bases). From germline, CDR1 is SQVTM and CDR2 ANQGSEA. V shed 5 bases and J shed 0 bases, with 5 bases lying between them. The CDR3 spans 13 residues. The CDR3 DNA reads TGCAGCGTTCGGGACTCTGGGGCCAACGTCCTGACTTTC. This codes for CSVRDSGANVLTF.

The V and J genes are TRBV5-1 and TRBJ1-1; D remains unclear. Trimming removed 4 bases at V and 0 bases at J, with 13 bases between. In germline, CDR1 is SGHRS, CDR2 YFSETQ. The CDR3 contains 15 residues. DNA of the CDR3: TGCGCCAGCAGCCTTGAGGGCAGTATGAACACTGAAGCTTTCTTT. Amino acids: CASSLEGSMNTEAFF.

The rearrangement uses TRBV5-6 and TRBJ1-2; perhaps TRBD1 as D (6 bases). Per germline, CDR1 SGHDT and CDR2 YYEEEE. Trimming pared 4 bases from V and 8 bases from J, leaving 15 bases between. This CDR3 spans 13 amino acids. CDR3 in DNA: TGTGCCAGCAGCCCACGGGGGGGCCGGGGCTACACCTTC. This gives the protein CASSPRGGRGYTF.

This clone was found once. CDR3 coding DNA: TGCAGCGTACCAGACAGGGGAGGCGAGCAGTACTTC. Translating gives CSVPDRGGEQYF. The chain combines TRBV29-1 with TRBJ2-7, with 8 nucleotides matching TRBD1. This CDR3 is 12 amino acids long. The V gene's germline CDR1 is SQVTM and CDR2 ANQGSEA. V was clipped by 6 bases and J by 6 bases; unmatched bases: 7.

The rearrangement links TRBV5-1 to TRBJ2-7; D not certain. Germline CDR1 and CDR2: SGHRS and YFSETQ. Trimming took off 2 bases at V and 6 bases at J, with 9 bases between the two ends. This CDR3 comprises 12 residues. Here the CDR3 reads CASSFPSVEQYF. As DNA, the CDR3 is TGCGCCAGCAGCTTCCCTTCCGTCGAGCAGTACTTC.

The table lists this clone with a count of one. The chain links TRBV19 to TRBJ1-2; possible D gene TRBD1, 6 bases. This CDR3 spans 14 amino acids. CDR1 and CDR2 from the germline V gene are LNHDA and SQIVND (reference sequence). V gave up 4 bases and J gave up 4 bases, with 13 bases separating them. In DNA form, the CDR3 reads TGTGCCAGTAGTACCAACAGGGCTGTCTATGGCTACACCTTC. It codes for CASSTNRAVYGYTF.

This clone was seen once. The chain combines TRBV5-6 with TRBJ1-2; weak D call: TRBD1 (6 bases). The germline CDR1 and CDR2 sequences are SGHDT and YYEEEE. The CDR3 extends over 13 amino acids. V was trimmed by 4 bases and J by 6 bases, leaving 13 bases between them. The CDR3 DNA reads as TGTGCCAGCAGCAACCAGGGGTTCGATGGCTACACCTTC. It is translated as CASSNQGFDGYTF. The complete variable domain, with remaining parts taken from reference TRBV5-6 and TRBJ1-2, reads DAGVTQSPTHLIKTRGQQVTLRCSPKSGHDTVSWYQQALGQGPQFIFQYYEEEERQRGNFPDRFSGHQFPNYSSELNVNALLLGDSALYLCASSNQGFDGYTFGSGTRLTVV.

This clone was counted a single time. The rearrangement links TRBV5-8 to TRBJ1-2; 9 bases match TRBD1. CDR1 and CDR2 (germline): SGHTS, YDEGEE. After removal of 4 bases from V and 2 bases from J, the junction contained 6 bases not matched to a gene. This CDR3 is built from 15 residues. CDR3 amino acids: CASSVGQGTNYGYTF. In DNA, the CDR3 is TGTGCCAGCAGCGTGGGACAGGGTACCAACTATGGCTACACCTTC.

This clone turned up a few times. The chain links TRBV12-5 to TRBJ1-2; 8 bases map to TRBD1. This CDR3 spans 15 amino acids. J gave up 7 bases and V 1 base, and 8 bases lay outside the gene matches. Germline V gene sequence: CDR1 LGHNT, CDR2 FRNRAP. CDR3: CASGLDPQGAGGYTF. The DNA of the CDR3 is TGTGCTAGTGGTTTGGATCCTCAGGGGGCGGGTGGCTACACCTTC.

The V gene is TRBV2, the J gene TRBJ1-2, with TRBD1 identical over 7 bases. Trimming at V came to 6 bases and at J to 7 bases, leaving 8 bases not matched to a gene. Looked up from germline, CDR1 is SNHLY and CDR2 is FYNNEI. The CDR3 sequence is 13 residues long. CDR3 DNA sequence: TGTGCCAGCAGCGTGGCACAGGGGCTTGGCTACACCTTC. This gives the protein CASSVAQGLGYTF. Looking up the rest from reference TRBV2 and TRBJ1-2 gives the full variable domain: EPEVTQTPSHQVTQMGQEVILRCVPISNHLYFYWYRQILGQKVEFLVSFYNNEISEKSEIFDDQFSVERPDGSNFTLKIRSTKLEDSAMYFCASSVAQGLGYTFGSGTRLTVV.

The V call is TRBV5-5, the J call TRBJ2-1, with 10 bases identical to TRBD2. The CDR3 has 16 residues. Germline CDR1 is SGHKS and CDR2 is YYEKEE (reference sequence). With 1 base clipped from V and 7 bases from J, the junction kept 8 bases outside the gene matches. CDR3 nucleotides: TGTGCCAGCAGCTTGTCGAGCGGGGGGGTTATGAATGAGCAGTTCTTC. Encoded protein: CASSLSSGGVMNEQFF.

V is TRBV6-5 and J is TRBJ2-3; TRBD1 agrees at 10 bases. CDR1 is MNHEY, CDR2 SVGAGI, per germline. The CDR3 runs 16 residues. V lost 4 bases to trimming and J lost 3 bases; unmatched junction nucleotides: 7. CDR3: CASSSTGGFGTDTQYF. In DNA, the CDR3 is TGTGCCAGCAGTTCGACAGGGGGCTTTGGTACAGATACGCAGTATTTT.

This chain joins TRBV19 and TRBJ1-2, with 7 bases matching TRBD1. The CDR3 consists of 12 residues. Germline V gene data show CDR1 as LNHDA and CDR2 as SQIVND (reference sequence). With 5 bases clipped from V and 8 bases from J, the junction kept 5 bases outside the gene matches. The CDR3 reads CASSDPGGGYTF. The DNA for the CDR3 is TGTGCCAGTAGTGACCCAGGGGGAGGCTACACCTTC.

The V call is TRBV30, the J call TRBJ1-1; D call uncertain. CDR1 GTSNPN and CDR2 SVGIG come from the germline V gene (reference sequence). The ends were cut back, 4 bases at V and 5 bases at J, with 11 bases in the middle. The CDR3 runs to 12 residues. In DNA, the CDR3 is TGTGCCTGGAAGCGGGGTGGGACTGAAGCTTTCTTT. This translates into CAWKRGGTEAFF.

The chain links TRBV19 to TRBJ2-4, with 9 bases that match TRBD1. The V gene end was trimmed by 5 bases and the J gene end by 0 bases; junction bases not matched to a gene: 11. This CDR3 has 18 amino acids. CDR1 is LNHDA and CDR2 is SQIVND in the germline V gene (reference sequence). CDR3 residues: CASSPGTGSRGAKNIQYF. The CDR3 nucleotides are TGTGCCAGTAGTCCCGGGACAGGGAGTAGGGGAGCCAAAAACATTCAGTACTTC.

The V call is TRBV4-1, the J call TRBJ1-1; D may be TRBD1 (6 bases). The CDR3 spans 15 residues. V lost 4 bases, J lost 3 bases, and 15 bases lay in between. The V gene's germline CDR1 is MGHRA and CDR2 YSYEKL. The CDR3 sequence: CASSPQSTGDTEAFF. CDR3 nucleotides: TGCGCCAGCAGCCCGCAATCGACAGGAGACACTGAAGCTTTCTTT.

This clone is a singleton in its sample. The CDR3 DNA follows: TGTGCCAGCAGTTCCAGGGGGCGCGGTCAGCCCCAGCATTTT. Translated: CASSSRGRGQPQHF. This sequence joins TRBV27 and TRBJ1-5; 8 bases align to TRBD1. CDR3 length: 14 amino acids. V was clipped by 4 bases and J by 6 bases; unmatched bases: 5. Per germline, CDR1 MNHEY and CDR2 SMNVEV (reference sequence).

The chain links TRBV7-2 to TRBJ2-7; TRBD2 agrees at 10 bases. Trimming at V came to 5 bases and at J to 2 bases, leaving 9 bases not matched to a gene. This CDR3 has 16 amino acids. Per the germline V gene, CDR1 is SGHTA and CDR2 is FQGNSA. Here the CDR3 reads CASSRIRLAGAYEQYF. CDR3 DNA sequence: TGTGCCAGCAGCCGGATAAGGCTAGCGGGGGCCTACGAGCAGTACTTC.